This T cell receptor beta chain came from a study of CD8 T cells in ankylosing spondylitis. V was cut by 0 bases and J by 2 bases, with 16 bases left in between. The CDR3 runs 17 residues. The germline V gene has CDR1 SGHRS and CDR2 YFSETQ. In making TCR beta libraries, quantitative 5'-RACE with molecular barcodes was used. Via MiXCR, TCRdb re-called the 5' RACE reads, giving one row per CDR3 protein. The sample holds 100,000 to 150,000 distinct CDR3 sequences, around 9% seen once. Study-level results: Researchers report that disease-linked clones proved CD8+ and relatively rare in peripheral blood. It was reported that disease-linked clones were significantly enriched in matched ankylosing spondylitis synovial fluid. A TCR beta motif made of fewer than ten highly homologous variants seemed typical of ankylosing spondylitis blood.

Ten or more counts support this clonotype. Its antigen is currently unknown. The chain carries TRBV5-1 and TRBJ2-3, with a weak D call TRBD1 (6 bases). The sequencing input was blood, either unsorted or a sorted T cell fraction (not recorded which). This sequence originates from a male donor with ankylosing spondylitis or in good health (not recorded which). This chain's CDR3 is CASSLERQARITDTQYF. The CDR3 coding sequence is TGCGCCAGCAGCTTGGAACGACAGGCCCGAATCACAGATACGCAGTATTTT.